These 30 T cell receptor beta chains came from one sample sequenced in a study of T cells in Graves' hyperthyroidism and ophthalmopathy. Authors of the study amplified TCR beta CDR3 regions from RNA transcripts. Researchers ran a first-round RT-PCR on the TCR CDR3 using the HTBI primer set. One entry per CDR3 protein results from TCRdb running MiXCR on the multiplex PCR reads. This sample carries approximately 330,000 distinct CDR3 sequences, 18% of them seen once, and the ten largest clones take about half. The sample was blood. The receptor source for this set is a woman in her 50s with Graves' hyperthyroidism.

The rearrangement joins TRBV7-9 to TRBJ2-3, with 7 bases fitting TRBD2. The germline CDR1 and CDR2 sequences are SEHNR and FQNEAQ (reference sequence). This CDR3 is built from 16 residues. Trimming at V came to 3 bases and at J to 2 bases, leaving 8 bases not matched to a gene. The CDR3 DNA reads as TGTGCCAGCAGCTTTTCTAGCGGAGCCCCCACAGATACGCAGTATTTT. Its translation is CASSFSSGAPTDTQYF.

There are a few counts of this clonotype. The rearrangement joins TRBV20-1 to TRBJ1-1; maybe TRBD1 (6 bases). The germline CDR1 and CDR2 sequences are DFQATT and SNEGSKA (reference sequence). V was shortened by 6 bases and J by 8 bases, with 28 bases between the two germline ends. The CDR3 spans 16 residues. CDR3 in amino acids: CSAPTTGTPGIGEAFF. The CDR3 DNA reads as TGCAGTGCCCCGACCACCGGGACACCCGGGATAGGCGAAGCTTTCTTT.

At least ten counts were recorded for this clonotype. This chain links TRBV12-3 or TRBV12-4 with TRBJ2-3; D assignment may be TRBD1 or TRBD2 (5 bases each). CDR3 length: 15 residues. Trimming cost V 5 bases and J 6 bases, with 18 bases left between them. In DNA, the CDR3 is TGTGCCAGCAGTAGTTTACAGATTTGGGGGGATACGCAGTATTTT. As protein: CASSSLQIWGDTQYF.

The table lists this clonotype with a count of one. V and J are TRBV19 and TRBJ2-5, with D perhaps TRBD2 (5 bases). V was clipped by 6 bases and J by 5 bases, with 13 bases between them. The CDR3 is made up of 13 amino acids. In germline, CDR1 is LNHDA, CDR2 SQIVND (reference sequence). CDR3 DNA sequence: TGTGCCAGTAGGTCGGCGGGTTGGGAGACCCAGTACTTC. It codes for CASRSAGWETQYF.

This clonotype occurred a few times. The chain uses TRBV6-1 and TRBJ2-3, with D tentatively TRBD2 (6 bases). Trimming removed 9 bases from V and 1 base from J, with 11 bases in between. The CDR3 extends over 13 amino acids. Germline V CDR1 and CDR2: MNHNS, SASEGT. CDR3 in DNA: TGTGCCAGTTGGGACTTCCGCACAGATACGCAGTATTTT. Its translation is CASWDFRTDTQYF.

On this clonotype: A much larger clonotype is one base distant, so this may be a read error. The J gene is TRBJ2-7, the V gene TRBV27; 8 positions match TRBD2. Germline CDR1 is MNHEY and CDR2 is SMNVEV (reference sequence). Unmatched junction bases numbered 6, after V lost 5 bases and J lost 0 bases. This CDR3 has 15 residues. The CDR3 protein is CASSTLGTSSYEQYV. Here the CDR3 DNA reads TGTGCCAGCAGTACTCTCGGGACTAGCTCCTACGAGCAGTACGTC.

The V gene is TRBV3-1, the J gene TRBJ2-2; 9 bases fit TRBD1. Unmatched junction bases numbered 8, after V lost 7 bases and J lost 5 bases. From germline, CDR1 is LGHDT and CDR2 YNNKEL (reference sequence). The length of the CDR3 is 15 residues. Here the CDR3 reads CASKEDRGRTGELFF. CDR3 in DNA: TGTGCCAGCAAGGAGGACAGGGGCCGGACCGGGGAGCTGTTTTTT.

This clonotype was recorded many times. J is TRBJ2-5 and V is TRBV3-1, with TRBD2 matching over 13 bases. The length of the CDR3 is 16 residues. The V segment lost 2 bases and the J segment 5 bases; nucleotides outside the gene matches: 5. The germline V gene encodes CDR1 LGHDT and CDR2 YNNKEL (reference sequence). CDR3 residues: CASSQPLLAGGETQYF. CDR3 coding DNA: TGTGCCAGCAGCCAACCGCTACTAGCGGGAGGGGAGACCCAGTACTTC.

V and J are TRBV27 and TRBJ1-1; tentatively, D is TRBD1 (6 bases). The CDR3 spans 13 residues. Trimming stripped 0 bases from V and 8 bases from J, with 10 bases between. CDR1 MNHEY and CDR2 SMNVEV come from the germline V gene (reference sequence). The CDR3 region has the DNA TGTGCCAGCAGTTTATCGGGGCAGGGGGAAGCTTTCTTT. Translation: CASSLSGQGEAFF.

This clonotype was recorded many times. The CDR3 DNA reads as TGTGCCAGCAGCGCGTGGAGTTCGGGACAGCCTTATGGCTACACCTTC. Its protein is CASSAWSSGQPYGYTF. V usage is TRBV5-5 and J usage is TRBJ1-2; 7 nucleotides line up with TRBD1. Per the germline V gene, CDR1 is SGHKS and CDR2 is YYEKEE (reference sequence). After removal of 4 bases from V and 5 bases from J, the junction contained 14 bases not matched to a gene. The CDR3 is 16 amino acids.

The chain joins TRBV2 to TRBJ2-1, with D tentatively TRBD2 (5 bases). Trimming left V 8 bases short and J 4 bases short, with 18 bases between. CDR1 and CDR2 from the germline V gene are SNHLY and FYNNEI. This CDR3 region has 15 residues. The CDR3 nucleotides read TGTGCCAGCCGTGGGAGACCTGGAGGATACAATGAGCAGTTCTTC. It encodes CASRGRPGGYNEQFF.

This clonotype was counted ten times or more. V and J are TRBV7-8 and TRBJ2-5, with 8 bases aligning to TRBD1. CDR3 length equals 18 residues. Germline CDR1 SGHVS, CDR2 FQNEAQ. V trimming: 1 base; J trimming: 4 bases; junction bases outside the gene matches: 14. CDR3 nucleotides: TGTGCCAGCAGCTTAGGACAGGGGTTAGTCAGTGCAGTAGAGACCCAGTACTTC. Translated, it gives CASSLGQGLVSAVETQYF.

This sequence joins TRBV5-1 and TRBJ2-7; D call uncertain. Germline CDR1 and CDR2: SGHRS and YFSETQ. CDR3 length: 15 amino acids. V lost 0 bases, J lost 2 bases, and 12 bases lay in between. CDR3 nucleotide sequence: TGCGCCAGCAGCTTGGGTCTCAAACCTACCTACGAGCAGTACTTC. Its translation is CASSLGLKPTYEQYF.

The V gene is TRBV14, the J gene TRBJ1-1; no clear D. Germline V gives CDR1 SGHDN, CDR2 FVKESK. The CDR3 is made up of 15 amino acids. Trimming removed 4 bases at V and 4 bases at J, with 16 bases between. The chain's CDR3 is CASSPRPNGVTEAFF. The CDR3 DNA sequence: TGTGCCAGCAGCCCCAGACCTAACGGGGTCACTGAAGCTTTCTTT.

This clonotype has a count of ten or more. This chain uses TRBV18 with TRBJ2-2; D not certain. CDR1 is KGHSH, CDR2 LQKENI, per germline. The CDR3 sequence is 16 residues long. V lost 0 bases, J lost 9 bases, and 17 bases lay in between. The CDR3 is CASSPPFINSHRELFF. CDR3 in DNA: TGTGCCAGCTCACCACCCTTTATTAACAGCCACCGGGAGCTGTTTTTT.

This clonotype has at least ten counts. The CDR3 nucleotides are TGCGCCAGCAGCTTGGAGGGGGCAGGGGATGGTGAGCAGTTCTTC. As protein: CASSLEGAGDGEQFF. J is TRBJ2-1 and V is TRBV5-1; the match to TRBD1 covers 7 bases. J was trimmed by 9 bases and V by 0 bases; bases with no gene match: 9. Germline V gene data show CDR1 as SGHRS and CDR2 as YFSETQ. CDR3 length equals 15 residues.

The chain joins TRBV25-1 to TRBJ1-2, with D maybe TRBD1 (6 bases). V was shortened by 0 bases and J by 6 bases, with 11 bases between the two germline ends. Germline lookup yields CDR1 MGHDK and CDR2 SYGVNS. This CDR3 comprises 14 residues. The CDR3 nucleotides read TGTGCCAGCAGTGAATATGAACAGGGAGATGGCTACACCTTC. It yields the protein CASSEYEQGDGYTF.

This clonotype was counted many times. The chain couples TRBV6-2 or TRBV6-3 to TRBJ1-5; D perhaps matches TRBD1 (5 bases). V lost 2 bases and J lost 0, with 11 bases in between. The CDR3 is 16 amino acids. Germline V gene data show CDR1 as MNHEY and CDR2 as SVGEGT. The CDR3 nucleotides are TGTGCCAGCAGTTACGGCGGGGCCTATAGCAATCAGCCCCAGCATTTT. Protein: CASSYGGAYSNQPQHF.

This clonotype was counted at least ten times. Here the CDR3 reads CASSLQELNSPLHF. The CDR3 DNA sequence: TGTGCCAGCAGCTTACAGGAGCTAAATTCACCCCTCCACTTT. The V call is TRBV11-3, the J call TRBJ1-6; D is ambiguous. V shed 2 bases and J shed 7 bases, with 9 bases lying between them. The CDR3 consists of 14 residues. Germline CDR1 reads SGHNT; CDR2 reads YENEEA.

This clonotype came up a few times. The CDR3 bases are TGTGCCAGTCGTTCCCCTCACCGAAATGAAAAACTGTTTTTT. It yields the protein CASRSPHRNEKLFF. The chain has TRBV27 and TRBJ1-4; the D is unclear. CDR1 is MNHEY and CDR2 is SMNVEV in the germline V gene (reference sequence). Trimming took 9 bases from V and 5 from J, leaving 16 bases between them. The CDR3 sequence is 14 residues long.

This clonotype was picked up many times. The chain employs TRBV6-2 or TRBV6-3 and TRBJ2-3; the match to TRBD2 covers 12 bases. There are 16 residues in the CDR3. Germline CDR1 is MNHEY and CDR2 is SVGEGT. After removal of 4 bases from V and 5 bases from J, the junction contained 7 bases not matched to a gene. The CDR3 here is CASSSRLAGDLDTQYF. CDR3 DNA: TGTGCCAGCAGTTCCAGACTAGCGGGGGATTTAGATACGCAGTATTTT.

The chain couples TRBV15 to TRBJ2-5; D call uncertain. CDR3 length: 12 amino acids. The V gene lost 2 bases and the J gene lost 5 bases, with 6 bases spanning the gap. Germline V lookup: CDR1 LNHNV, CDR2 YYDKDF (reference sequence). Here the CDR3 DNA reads TGTGCCACCAGCAGAACCGGGGAGACCCAGTACTTC. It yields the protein CATSRTGETQYF.

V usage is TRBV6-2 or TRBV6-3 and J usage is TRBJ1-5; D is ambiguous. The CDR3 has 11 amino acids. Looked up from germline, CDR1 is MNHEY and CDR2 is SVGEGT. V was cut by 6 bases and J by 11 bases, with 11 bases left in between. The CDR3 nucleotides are TGTGCCAGCAGCTCCCAGAGTGCCCAGCATTTT. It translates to CASSSQSAQHF.

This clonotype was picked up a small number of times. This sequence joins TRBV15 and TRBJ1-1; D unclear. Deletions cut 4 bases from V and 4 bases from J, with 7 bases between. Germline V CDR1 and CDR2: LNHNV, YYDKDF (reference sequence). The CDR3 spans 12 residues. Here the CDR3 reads CATSKASTEAFF. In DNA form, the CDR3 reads TGTGCCACCAGCAAAGCGAGCACTGAAGCTTTCTTT.

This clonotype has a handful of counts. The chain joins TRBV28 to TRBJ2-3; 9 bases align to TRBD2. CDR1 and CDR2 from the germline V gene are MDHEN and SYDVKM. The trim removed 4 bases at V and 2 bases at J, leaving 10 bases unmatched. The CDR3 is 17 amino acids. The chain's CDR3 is CASSYGGTSRFTDTQYF. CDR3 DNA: TGTGCCAGCAGTTATGGGGGGACTAGCAGATTCACAGATACGCAGTATTTT. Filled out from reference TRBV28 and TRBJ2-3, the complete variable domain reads DVKVTQSSRYLVKRTGEKVFLECVQDMDHENMFWYRQDPGLGLRLIYFSYDVKMKEKGDIPEGYSVSREKKERFSLILESASTNQTSMYLCASSYGGTSRFTDTQYFGPGTRLTVL.

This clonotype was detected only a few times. The CDR3 region is CASSVDSPYNEQFF. The CDR3 DNA reads as TGTGCCAGCAGCGTAGACTCCCCCTACAATGAGCAGTTCTTC. The chain uses TRBV2 and TRBJ2-1, with D unresolved. Germline V gives CDR1 SNHLY, CDR2 FYNNEI. This CDR3 is built from 14 residues. The ends were cut back, 6 bases at V and 2 bases at J, with 11 bases in the middle.

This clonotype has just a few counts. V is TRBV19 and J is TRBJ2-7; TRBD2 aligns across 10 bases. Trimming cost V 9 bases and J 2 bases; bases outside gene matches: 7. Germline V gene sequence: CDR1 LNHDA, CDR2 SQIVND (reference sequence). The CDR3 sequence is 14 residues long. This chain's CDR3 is CASGLAGDPYEQYF. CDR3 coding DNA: TGTGCCAGCGGGCTAGCGGGAGACCCCTACGAGCAGTACTTC. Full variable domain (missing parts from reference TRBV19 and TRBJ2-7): DGGITQSPKYLFRKEGQNVTLSCEQNLNHDAMYWYRQDPGQGLRLIYYSQIVNDFQKGDIAEGYSVSREKKESFPLTVTSAQKNPTAFYLCASGLAGDPYEQYFGPGTRLTVT.

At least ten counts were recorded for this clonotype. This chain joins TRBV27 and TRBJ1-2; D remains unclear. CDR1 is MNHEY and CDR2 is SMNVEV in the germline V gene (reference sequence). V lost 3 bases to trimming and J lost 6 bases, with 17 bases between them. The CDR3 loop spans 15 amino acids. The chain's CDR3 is CASSLAGKRTDGYTF. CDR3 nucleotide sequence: TGTGCCAGCAGTTTGGCGGGTAAAAGGACCGATGGCTACACCTTC.

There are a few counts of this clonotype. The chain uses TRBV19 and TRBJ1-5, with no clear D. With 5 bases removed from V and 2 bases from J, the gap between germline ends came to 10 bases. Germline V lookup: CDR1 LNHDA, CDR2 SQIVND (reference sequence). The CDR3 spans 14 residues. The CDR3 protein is CASSVPLGNQPQHF. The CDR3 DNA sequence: TGTGCCAGTAGTGTACCTTTGGGCAATCAGCCCCAGCATTTT.

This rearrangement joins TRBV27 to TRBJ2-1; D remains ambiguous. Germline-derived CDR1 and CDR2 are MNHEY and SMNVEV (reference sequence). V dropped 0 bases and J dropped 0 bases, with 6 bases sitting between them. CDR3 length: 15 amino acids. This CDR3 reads CASSLSTDSYNEQFF. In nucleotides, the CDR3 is TGTGCCAGCAGTTTATCTACAGACTCCTACAATGAGCAGTTCTTC.